Here is one TCR beta chain with its context. The entry originates in a study of cytomegalovirus exposure and HLA in healthy donors. This PCR relied on a set of 60 Vbeta primers and 13 Jbeta primers. Libraries were prepared by immunoSEQ multiplex PCR; TCRdb keeps only in-frame clonotypes and omits some of them. The sample consists of some 130,000 clones, about 79% of them appearing once. This CDR3 is 16 amino acids long. With 5 bases removed from V and 0 bases from J, the gap between germline ends came to 15 bases. Per the germline V gene, CDR1 is SGHNT and CDR2 is YYREEE (reference sequence). Input material: PBMCs. The chain links TRBV5-4 to TRBJ2-1; maybe TRBD2 (6 bases). This TCR came from a man aged 50-59 years in good health and CMV-seronegative. DNA for the CDR3: TGTGCCAGCAGTACCGGAGGGTCGAGCTCCTACAATGAGCAGTTCTTC. Its translation is CASSTGGSSSYNEQFF.